This T cell receptor (beta chain) was identified in a study of T cell responses to AZD1222 COVID-19 vaccine. Study context: Analyses pooled second doses at about 4 or about 12 weeks.

The protocol was immunoSEQ multiplex PCR, while the TCRdb copy is restricted to in-frame clones and leaves out a portion. Of 170,000 or so clones listed, 90% are singletons. Study results and limitations: Nearly half of unique spike-specific TCRs reportedly avoided B.1.351 and B.1.1.7 mutated regions. Donors in the cohort were predominantly white British and more often female, and clonal diversity was possibly underestimated. None of the repertoires were sampled until the peak T cell response had passed.

In germline, CDR1 is MNHNY, CDR2 SVGAGI (reference sequence). This CDR3 contains 14 residues. V was trimmed by 7 bases and J by 1 base, leaving 12 bases between them. This clone was found once. As yet, its antigen is unknown. Here the sequenced sample was peripheral blood, taken on day 0 of AZD1222 vaccination. The chain recombines TRBV6-6 with TRBJ2-3; weak D call: TRBD1 (5 bases). The sequence derives from an adult in good health. The DNA of the CDR3 is TGTGCCAGCACTTTCCAGGGTCGCACAGATACGCAGTATTTT. It encodes CASTFQGRTDTQYF.